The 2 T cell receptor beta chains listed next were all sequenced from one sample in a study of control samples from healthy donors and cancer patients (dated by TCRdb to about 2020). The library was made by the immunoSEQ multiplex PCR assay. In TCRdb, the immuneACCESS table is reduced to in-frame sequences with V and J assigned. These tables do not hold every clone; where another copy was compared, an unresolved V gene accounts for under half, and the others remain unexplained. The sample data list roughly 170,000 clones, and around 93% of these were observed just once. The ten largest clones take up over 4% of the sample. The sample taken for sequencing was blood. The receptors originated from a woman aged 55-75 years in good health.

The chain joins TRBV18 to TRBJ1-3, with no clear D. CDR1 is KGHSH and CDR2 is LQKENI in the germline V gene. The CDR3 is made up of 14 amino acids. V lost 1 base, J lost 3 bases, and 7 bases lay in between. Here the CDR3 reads CASSPRGSGNTIYF. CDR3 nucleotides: TGTGCCAGCTCACCACGGGGTAGTGGAAACACCATATATTTT.

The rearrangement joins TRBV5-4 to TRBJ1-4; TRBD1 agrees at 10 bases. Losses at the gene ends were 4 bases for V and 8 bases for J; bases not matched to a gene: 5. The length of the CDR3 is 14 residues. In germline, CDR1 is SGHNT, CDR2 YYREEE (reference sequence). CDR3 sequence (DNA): TGTGCCAGCAGCCGGGACAGGGGTGGAGAAAAACTGTTTTTT. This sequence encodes CASSRDRGGEKLFF.